This is a list of T cell receptor beta chains from one sample in a study of CD8+CD57+ T cells in acquired aplastic anemia. From the reads, TCRdb called clonotypes with MiXCR, one entry per CDR3 protein. The sample includes around 500,000 distinct CDR3 sequences, about a third of them seen just once. The source material was sorted CD4+, CD8+, or CD8+CD57+ T cells (not recorded which) from PBMCs. The receptors here all came from a human donor with aplastic anemia. The CDR3 runs from the conserved cysteine through the conserved F or W. A D gene is named only where the DNA matches it firmly. A row's size may be missing; if present it is once, few, many or a size class.

j_call clone_size d_call v_call cdr3_aa cdr3_nt
TRBJ1-2 few TRBD1 TRBV12-3/TRBV12-4 CASSLRRGRDGYTF TGTGCCAGCAGTTTAAGGAGGGGGCGCGATGGCTACACCTTC
TRBJ1-6 many NA TRBV20-1 CSARQGFSPLHF TGCAGTGCTAGACAGGGGTTTTCACCCCTCCACTTT
TRBJ2-7 NA NA TRBV9 CASSQGVVYEQYF TGTGCCAGCAGCCAAGGGGTGGTATACGAGCAGTACTTC
TRBJ1-5 many NA TRBV20-1 CSAGPGGEQPQHF TGCAGTGCTGGGCCGGGGGGCGAACAGCCCCAGCATTTT
TRBJ2-7 few NA TRBV5-6 CASSLGFDRTYEQYF TGTGCCAGCAGCCTAGGGTTCGACAGGACCTACGAGCAGTACTTC
TRBJ1-2 once TRBD1 TRBV10-3 CASSGTGDNYGYTF TGTGCCAGCTCCGGGACAGGGGATAACTATGGCTACACCTTC
TRBJ1-1 many TRBD1 TRBV15 CATSRPGQMNTEAFF TGTGCCACCAGCAGGCCGGGACAGATGAACACTGAAGCTTTCTTT
TRBJ2-3 few TRBD2 TRBV19 CASSIEPGLAGTDTQYF TGTGCCAGTAGTATAGAACCAGGACTAGCGGGAACAGATACGCAGTATTTT
TRBJ1-1 few NA TRBV6-5 CASGSEGAEAFF TGTGCCAGCGGTTCGGAAGGGGCTGAAGCTTTCTTT
TRBJ2-7 many NA TRBV11-2 CASSFMGYEQYF TGTGCCAGCAGCTTCATGGGCTACGAGCAGTACTTC
TRBJ1-2 NA NA TRBV19 CASSTYTGNYGYTF TGTGCCAGTAGTACATACACAGGGAATTATGGCTACACCTTC
TRBJ1-5 few NA TRBV6-1 CASSEVQPQHF TGTGCCAGCAGTGAGGTTCAGCCCCAGCATTTT
TRBJ2-7 many TRBD1 TRBV29-1 CSVQAGTGGRDF TGCAGCGTCCAGGCCGGGACAGGGGGGAGAGACTTC
TRBJ1-1 NA NA TRBV10-2 CASSTANTEAPF TGCGCCAGCAGTACAGCGAACACTGAAGCTCCCTTT
TRBJ2-1 few NA TRBV10-3 CAISGVDEQFF TGTGCCATCAGTGGGGTCGATGAGCAGTTCTTC
TRBJ2-7 many NA TRBV20-1 CSAHGQKLTYEQYF TGCAGTGCCCATGGACAGAAGTTAACCTACGAGCAGTACTTC
TRBJ2-2 once TRBD2 TRBV11-2 CASSLDRGLAGAGELFF TGTGCCAGCAGCTTAGATCGAGGACTAGCGGGCGCCGGGGAGCTGTTTTTT
TRBJ2-2 few TRBD2 TRBV9 CASSSGLVNIGELFF TGTGCCAGCAGCTCGGGACTAGTCAACATCGGGGAGCTGTTTTTT
TRBJ1-2 many NA TRBV4-1 CASRSPLSNANYGYTF TGCGCCAGCAGGTCGCCACTCAGTAACGCTAACTATGGCTACACCTTC
TRBJ1-6 many NA TRBV24-1 CATSDFLPPSSYNSPLHF TGTGCCACCAGTGATTTCTTACCTCCCAGCTCCTATAATTCACCCCTCCACTTT
TRBJ2-7 NA NA TRBV14 CASSQDTAGKQYF TGTGCCAGCAGCCAAGATACAGCTGGAAAGCAGTACTTC
TRBJ2-7 NA NA TRBV10-3 CASSYSTSGDGDEQYF TGTGCCAGCAGTTACTCGACCTCAGGGGATGGCGACGAGCAGTACTTC
TRBJ2-5 many TRBD1 TRBV7-6 CANSLQPGTGGETQYF TGTGCCAACAGCCTACAACCTGGGACAGGGGGAGAGACCCAGTACTTC
TRBJ2-1 few NA TRBV7-2 CASSLVSGQRYNEQFF TGTGCCAGCAGCTTAGTCTCCGGACAGCGCTACAATGAGCAGTTCTTC
TRBJ2-7 few NA TRBV11-2 CASSTQSGTPSYEQYF TGTGCCAGCAGCACTCAATCCGGGACGCCCTCCTACGAGCAGTACTTC
TRBJ2-1 many TRBD1 TRBV15 CATSRAGTGLGEQFF TGTGCCACCAGCAGAGCCGGGACAGGCCTGGGGGAGCAGTTCTTC
TRBJ1-2 NA NA TRBV7-9 CASSLVVGYTF TGTGCCAGCAGCTTAGTTGTTGGCTACACCTTC
TRBJ2-2 many NA TRBV2 CASRATNTGELFF TGTGCCAGCAGGGCTACGAACACCGGGGAGCTGTTTTTT
TRBJ2-5 few TRBD2 TRBV2 CASKTGTSGSGETQYF TGTGCCAGCAAAACCGGGACTAGCGGGAGTGGAGAGACCCAGTACTTC
TRBJ1-2 NA NA TRBV29-1 CSVVRNYGYTF TGCAGCGTTGTCAGGAACTATGGCTACACCTTC
TRBJ1-1 NA TRBD1 TRBV20-1 CSPGEQGATEAFF TGCAGTCCGGGGGAACAGGGGGCCACTGAAGCTTTCTTT
TRBJ1-2 many TRBD1 TRBV19 CASSIGDRTTGGYTF TGTGCCAGTAGTATAGGGGACAGGACTACTGGTGGCTACACCTTC
TRBJ2-2 NA TRBD1 TRBV19 CASSSDRGNSGELFF TGTGCCAGCAGCTCGGACAGGGGGAATTCCGGGGAGCTGTTTTTT
TRBJ1-1 many NA TRBV29-1 CSGQVRTEAFF TGCAGCGGACAGGTTAGGACTGAAGCTTTCTTT
TRBJ1-2 many TRBD1 TRBV7-9 CASSLAWTGGGYTF TGTGCCAGCAGCTTAGCGTGGACAGGGGGTGGCTACACCTTC
TRBJ2-5 NA TRBD1 TRBV2 CASSSGQGAIETQYF TGTGCCAGCAGTTCGGGACAGGGGGCGATCGAGACCCAGTACTTC
TRBJ2-7 medium-sized NA TRBV24-1 CATSDFSEDQYF TGTGCCACCAGTGATTTTTCCGAAGACCAGTACTTC
TRBJ1-1 few TRBD1 TRBV11-1 CASSPDRGNLNTEAFF TGTGCCAGCAGCCCCGACAGGGGGAACCTGAACACTGAAGCTTTCTTT
TRBJ2-7 NA TRBD1 TRBV2 CASSGQGMGGEQYF TGTGCCAGCAGTGGACAGGGGATGGGTGGCGAGCAGTACTTC
TRBJ1-3 NA TRBD1 TRBV30 CAWSASGTGALSGNTIYF TGTGCCTGGAGTGCCTCCGGGACAGGGGCCCTCTCTGGAAACACCATATATTTT
TRBJ1-2 NA NA TRBV3-1 CASSHPTNTYGYTF TGTGCCAGCAGCCACCCCACAAACACCTATGGCTACACCTTC
TRBJ2-5 NA NA TRBV25-1 CASSGLAQTQYF TGTGCCAGCAGTGGGCTAGCGCAAACCCAGTACTTC
TRBJ1-1 once NA TRBV19 CASSPGSKHRPMNTEAFF TGTGCCAGTAGCCCGGGGTCGAAACACCGCCCTATGAACACTGAAGCTTTCTTT
TRBJ2-7 many NA TRBV2 CASTQRDATSYEQYF TGTGCCAGCACCCAAAGGGACGCGACCTCCTACGAGCAGTACTTC
TRBJ1-2 NA NA TRBV12-3/TRBV12-4 CASSLGRTGPNYGYTF TGTGCCAGCAGTTTAGGTCGTACAGGTCCTAACTATGGCTACACCTTC
TRBJ2-1 NA TRBD2 TRBV5-6 CASSLPSGYNNEQFF TGTGCCAGCAGCTTGCCTAGCGGGTACAACAATGAGCAGTTCTTC
TRBJ2-2 NA NA TRBV7-9 CASSPSYFFNGELFF TGTGCCAGCAGCCCATCCTACTTCTTTAACGGGGAGCTGTTTTTT
TRBJ2-3 few NA TRBV20-1 CSAGVRGTDTQYF TGCAGTGCCGGGGTTAGGGGCACAGATACGCAGTATTTT
TRBJ1-3 few NA TRBV12-3/TRBV12-4 CASSTTGTDTIYF TGTGCCAGCAGTACGACAGGAACGGACACCATATATTTT
TRBJ2-5 NA NA TRBV10-1 CASSDPVTETQYF TGCGCCAGCAGTGATCCAGTTACTGAGACCCAGTACTTC
TRBJ1-2 once NA TRBV5-4 CASSFSSLYGYTF TGTGCCAGCAGCTTTTCCAGCCTCTATGGCTACACCTTC
TRBJ2-3 NA TRBD2 TRBV9 CASSVALRGSGDKTDTQYF TGTGCCAGCAGCGTAGCTTTGAGGGGTAGCGGGGATAAGACAGATACGCAGTATTTT
TRBJ2-5 NA NA TRBV29-1 CSAMQGSWETQYF TGCAGTGCTATGCAGGGGTCCTGGGAGACCCAGTACTTC
TRBJ2-7 few TRBD1 TRBV5-1 CASSLAQGGLYEQYF TGCGCCAGCAGCTTGGCACAGGGGGGACTCTACGAGCAGTACTTC
TRBJ1-3 NA NA TRBV12-3/TRBV12-4 CASSYSAGMGNTIYF TGTGCCAGCAGTTACAGCGCGGGGATGGGAAACACCATATATTTT